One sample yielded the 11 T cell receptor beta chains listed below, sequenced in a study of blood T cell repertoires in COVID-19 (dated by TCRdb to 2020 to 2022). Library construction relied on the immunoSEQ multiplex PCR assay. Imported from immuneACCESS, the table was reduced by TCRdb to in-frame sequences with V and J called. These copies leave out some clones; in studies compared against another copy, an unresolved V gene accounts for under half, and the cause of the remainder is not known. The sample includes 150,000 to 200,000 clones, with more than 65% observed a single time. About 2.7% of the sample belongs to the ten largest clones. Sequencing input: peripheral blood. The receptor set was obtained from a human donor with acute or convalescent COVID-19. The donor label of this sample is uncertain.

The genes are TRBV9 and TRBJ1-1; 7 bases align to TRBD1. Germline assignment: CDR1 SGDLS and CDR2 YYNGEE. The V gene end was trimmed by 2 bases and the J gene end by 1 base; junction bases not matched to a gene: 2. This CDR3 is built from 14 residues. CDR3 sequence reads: CASSVGQENTEAFF. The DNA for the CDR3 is TGTGCCAGCAGCGTCGGACAGGAGAACACTGAAGCTTTCTTT.

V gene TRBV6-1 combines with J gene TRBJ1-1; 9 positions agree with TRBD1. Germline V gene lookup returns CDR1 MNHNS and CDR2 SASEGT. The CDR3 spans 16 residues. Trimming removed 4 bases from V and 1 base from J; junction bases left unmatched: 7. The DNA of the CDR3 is TGTGCCAGCAGTGTCCCGGGACAGGGTCGGAACACTGAAGCTTTCTTT. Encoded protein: CASSVPGQGRNTEAFF.

In nucleotides, the CDR3 is TGTGCCAGCAGTCCCATAGGGGCCGAGGTTGAAGCTTTCTTT. Amino acids: CASSPIGAEVEAFF. The chain combines TRBV28 with TRBJ1-1; D may be TRBD1 (5 bases). V was clipped by 5 bases and J by 7 bases, with 17 bases between them. Germline CDR1 reads MDHEN; CDR2 reads SYDVKM. The CDR3 has 14 residues.

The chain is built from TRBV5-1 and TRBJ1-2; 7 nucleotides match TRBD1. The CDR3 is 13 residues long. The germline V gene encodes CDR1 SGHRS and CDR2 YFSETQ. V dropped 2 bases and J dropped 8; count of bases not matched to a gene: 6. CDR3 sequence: CASSLQGFRGYTF. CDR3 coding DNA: TGCGCCAGCAGCTTACAGGGGTTTAGGGGCTACACCTTC.

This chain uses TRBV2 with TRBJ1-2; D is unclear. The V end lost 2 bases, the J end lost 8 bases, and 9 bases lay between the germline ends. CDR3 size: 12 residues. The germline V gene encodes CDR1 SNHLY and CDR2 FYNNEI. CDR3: CASSEWSRGYTF. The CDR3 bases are TGTGCCAGCAGTGAATGGAGTAGAGGCTACACCTTC.

CDR3 amino acids: CASSPGLAGGDEQFF. The DNA of the CDR3 is TGTGCCAGCTCTCCGGGACTAGCGGGAGGTGATGAGCAGTTCTTC. The genes are TRBV18 and TRBJ2-1, with 15 positions matching TRBD2. Germline V gene data show CDR1 as KGHSH and CDR2 as LQKENI. V trimming: 6 bases; J trimming: 8 bases; junction bases outside the gene matches: 5. The CDR3 has 15 residues.

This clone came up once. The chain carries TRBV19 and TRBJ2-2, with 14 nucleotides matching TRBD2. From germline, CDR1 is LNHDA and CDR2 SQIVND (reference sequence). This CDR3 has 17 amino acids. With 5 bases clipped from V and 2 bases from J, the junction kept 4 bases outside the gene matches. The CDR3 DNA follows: TGTGCCAGTAGTCGACTAGCGGGGGGGTTAAACACCGGGGAGCTGTTTTTT. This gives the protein CASSRLAGGLNTGELFF.

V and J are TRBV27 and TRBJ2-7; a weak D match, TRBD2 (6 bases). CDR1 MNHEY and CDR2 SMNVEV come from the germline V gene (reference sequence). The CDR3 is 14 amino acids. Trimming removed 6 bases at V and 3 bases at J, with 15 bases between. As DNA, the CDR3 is TGTGCCAGCAGGAACGGGGGAAAAGGCTACGAGCAGTACTTC. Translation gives CASRNGGKGYEQYF.

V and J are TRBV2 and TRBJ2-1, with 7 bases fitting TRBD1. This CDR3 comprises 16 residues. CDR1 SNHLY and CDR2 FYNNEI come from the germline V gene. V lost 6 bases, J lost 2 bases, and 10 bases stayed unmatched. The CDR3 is CASRGIQGITYNEQFF. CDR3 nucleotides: TGTGCCAGCAGAGGAATACAGGGGATAACCTACAATGAGCAGTTCTTC.

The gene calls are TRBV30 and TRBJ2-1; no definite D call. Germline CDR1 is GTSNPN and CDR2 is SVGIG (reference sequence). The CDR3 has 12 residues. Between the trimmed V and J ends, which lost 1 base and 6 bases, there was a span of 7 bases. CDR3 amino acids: CAWSGLANEQFF. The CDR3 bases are TGTGCCTGGAGTGGTCTGGCCAATGAGCAGTTCTTC. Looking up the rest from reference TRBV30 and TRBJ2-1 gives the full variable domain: SQTIHQWPATLVQPVGSPLSLECTVEGTSNPNLYWYRQAAGRGLQLLFYSVGIGQISSEVPQNLSASRPQDRQFILSSKKLLLSDSGFYLCAWSGLANEQFFGPGTRLTVL.

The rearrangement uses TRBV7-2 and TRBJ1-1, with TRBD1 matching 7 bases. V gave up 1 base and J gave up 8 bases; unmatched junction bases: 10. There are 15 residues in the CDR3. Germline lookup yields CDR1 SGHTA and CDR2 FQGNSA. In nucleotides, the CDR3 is TGTGCCAGCAGCTTAGGGACTGTGACAGGGTCGGAAGCTTTCTTT. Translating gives CASSLGTVTGSEAFF. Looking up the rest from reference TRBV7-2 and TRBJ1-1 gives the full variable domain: GAGVSQSPSNKVTEKGKDVELRCDPISGHTALYWYRQSLGQGLEFLIYFQGNSAPDKSGLPSDRFSAERTGGSVSTLTIQRTQQEDSAVYLCASSLGTVTGSEAFFGQGTRLTVV.